This T cell receptor (beta chain) was documented in a study of blood T cell repertoires in COVID-19. Study as a whole: Samples of COVID-19 (acute and convalescent) were obtained from the United States, Italy and Spain. Nucleic acid was either cDNA or gDNA, and it came from T cells, B-cell-depleted T cells, or PBMCs.

How the authors handled the data: Nucleated cell counts were estimated from reference gene primer amplification. TCRdb keeps only in-frame clones here, not all; method: immunoSEQ multiplex PCR. That table supplies the V and J calls and clone size; D and trimming were determined from the DNA. The sample has around 270,000 clones; approximately 90% are singletons. After removal of 4 bases from V and 4 bases from J, the junction contained 6 bases not matched to a gene. The V gene's germline CDR1 is KGHSH and CDR2 LQKENI. This CDR3 is 15 amino acids long. The rearrangement links TRBV18 to TRBJ2-3; 9 bases fit TRBD1. This clonotype originated in a man aged 35-49 years with acute or convalescent COVID-19. The sequencing input was peripheral blood. For the CDR3, the DNA is TGTGCCAGCTCACAAACCGGGACAGGGTCAGATACGCAGTATTTT. Its translation is CASSQTGTGSDTQYF.